Shown below are 12 T cell receptor beta chains from a single sample sequenced in a study of T cell responses to AZD1222 COVID-19 vaccine (dated by TCRdb to the early 2020s). The time point label, as the study defines it: baseline before first vaccination. The intended sense of this specimen's treatment or condition label: meningococcal conjugate vaccine given as trial control. The library was generated by the immunoSEQ multiplex PCR assay. Here the immuneACCESS table is served through TCRdb, limited to in-frame sequences with V and J called. Missing clones are a known gap in these copies; in checked studies unresolved V genes cover under half, and the rest lacks a known reason. Recorded for this sample are around 160,000 clones; approximately 78% of them occurred a single time. The top ten clones comprise around 4.3% of the sample. The specimen comprised peripheral blood, sampled on day 0 of MenACWY control vaccination. Receptors originate from an adult in good health.

This chain links TRBV19 with TRBJ1-5; unclear D gene. This CDR3 has 15 amino acids. Trimming removed 2 bases at V and 3 bases at J, with 11 bases between. Germline CDR1 is LNHDA and CDR2 is SQIVND (reference sequence). The CDR3 spells CASSITTLFNQPQHF. The CDR3 DNA sequence: TGTGCCAGTAGTATAACAACACTATTCAATCAGCCCCAGCATTTT.

V is TRBV4-2 and J is TRBJ1-5; D is unclear. CDR1 is LGHNA and CDR2 is YNFKEQ in the germline V gene. V shed 4 bases and J shed 6 bases, with 16 bases lying between them. The CDR3 sequence is 15 residues long. The CDR3 reads CASSLGSGSGQPQHF. CDR3 DNA sequence: TGTGCCAGCAGCCTAGGTTCGGGGTCGGGTCAGCCCCAGCATTTT.

CDR3 loop: CASRPRRDPRTDTQYF. The CDR3 DNA sequence: TGTGCCAGCAGACCCCGCCGGGACCCCCGCACAGATACGCAGTATTTT. The chain joins TRBV28 to TRBJ2-3, with D perhaps TRBD1 or TRBD2 (5 bases each). The V gene's germline CDR1 is MDHEN and CDR2 SYDVKM. The CDR3 runs 16 residues. The germline V and J ends were trimmed by 6 bases and 1 base, with 17 bases remaining between them.

To note about this clone: The sample carries other DNA sequences with the same CDR3. The chain employs TRBV18 and TRBJ1-1; D is unclear. Germline lookup yields CDR1 KGHSH and CDR2 LQKENI. The CDR3 covers 13 residues. V was clipped by 5 bases and J by 0 bases, with 7 bases between them. The CDR3 DNA reads as TGTGCCAGCTCAGAGGGAATGAACACTGAAGCTTTCTTT. It specifies CASSEGMNTEAFF.

The J gene is TRBJ1-5, the V gene TRBV10-2; 7 nucleotides align to TRBD1. The germline V gene has CDR1 WSHSY and CDR2 SAAADI. The ends lost 6 bases at V and 4 bases at J; junction bases unmatched: 9. The CDR3 has 15 residues. CDR3 in DNA: TGCGCCAGCAGCGAGACAGGGCGGGTGAATCAGCCCCAGCATTTT. It translates to CASSETGRVNQPQHF.

V is TRBV5-1 and J is TRBJ2-2, with 7 nucleotides matching TRBD1. This CDR3 has 16 amino acids. CDR1 is SGHRS, CDR2 YFSETQ, per germline. Trimming cost V 4 bases and J 4 bases; bases outside gene matches: 10. This CDR3 is CASSSRGGAGTGELFF. CDR3 DNA: TGCGCCAGCAGCAGCCGAGGGGGCGCGGGCACCGGGGAGCTGTTTTTT.

The chain links TRBV7-6 to TRBJ1-6; 8 bases match TRBD1. Germline CDR1 and CDR2: SGHVS and FNYEAQ. This CDR3 is built from 16 residues. The J segment lost 5 bases and the V segment lost 5 bases, leaving 8 bases of the junction unmatched. Here the CDR3 DNA reads TGTGCCAGCAGCACCGGGACAGGCAGCAATAATTCACCCCTCCACTTT. This sequence encodes CASSTGTGSNNSPLHF.

As regards this clone: Compared with germline, one end of the junction differs, possibly owing to a read error. The genes are TRBV19 and TRBJ1-2; D possibly corresponds to TRBD1 (6 bases). The CDR3 runs 12 residues. The germline V gene encodes CDR1 LNHDA and CDR2 SQIVND (reference sequence). The CDR3 DNA sequence: TGTGCCAGTAGTCCTCGCGGGAGAGGGGGGGTATTC. This codes for CASSPRGRGGVF.

The V call is TRBV5-1, the J call TRBJ2-5; 7 nucleotides match TRBD1. Trimming removed 0 bases from V and 5 bases from J; junction bases left unmatched: 7. This CDR3 contains 15 residues. Germline V CDR1 and CDR2: SGHRS, YFSETQ. The CDR3 here is CASSLAGRGPETQYF. The CDR3 bases are TGCGCCAGCAGCTTGGCCGGAAGGGGGCCCGAGACCCAGTACTTC.

This sequence joins TRBV20-1 and TRBJ1-4; D gene unclear. V lost 3 bases and J lost 11, with 16 bases in between. Germline V gene sequence: CDR1 DFQATT, CDR2 SNEGSKA (reference sequence). The CDR3 has 13 amino acids. CDR3 sequence: CSASTVAPEKLFF. CDR3 sequence (DNA): TGCAGTGCTAGTACCGTAGCCCCGGAGAAACTGTTTTTT.

The chain is built from TRBV6-1 and TRBJ1-2, with TRBD1 matching over 7 bases. Germline V gene lookup returns CDR1 MNHNS and CDR2 SASEGT. The CDR3 is 13 amino acids. Unmatched junction bases numbered 3, after V lost 6 bases and J lost 2 bases. The CDR3 DNA is TGTGCCAGCAGAAACAGGGGCAACTATGGCTACACCTTC. Translation gives CASRNRGNYGYTF.

This clone appeared a few times. V usage is TRBV7-3 and J usage is TRBJ2-3; D is unresolved. CDR1 is SGHTA, CDR2 FQGTGA, per germline. The V and J ends lost 2 bases and 0 bases respectively, with 6 bases between them. The CDR3 loop spans 14 amino acids. This CDR3 is CASSLAVSTDTQYF. CDR3 nucleotides: TGTGCCAGCAGCTTAGCAGTTAGCACAGATACGCAGTATTTT.